A single sample gave rise to the 28 T cell receptor beta chains below, sequenced in a study of cytomegalovirus exposure and HLA in healthy donors. With 60 Vbeta and 13 Jbeta primers, the PCR was carried out. Assay used: immunoSEQ multiplex PCR; TCRdb lists only in-frame clones, some missing. The data show tens of thousands of clones, with around 90% seen just once and approximately 1.5% held by the top ten. Material for sequencing was PBMCs. These receptors all come from a young man in good health and CMV-seropositive.

This chain uses TRBV7-9 with TRBJ1-2, with TRBD1 matching 7 bases. V gave up 4 bases and J gave up 5 bases; unmatched junction bases: 10. The CDR3 loop spans 15 amino acids. The germline gives CDR1 SEHNR, CDR2 FQNEAQ (reference sequence). CDR3 loop: CASSSPTGEGYGYTF. CDR3 coding DNA: TGTGCCAGCAGCTCACCAACAGGGGAAGGGTATGGCTACACCTTC.

This clone was picked up a small number of times. The chain joins TRBV5-1 to TRBJ2-1, with 9 bases that match TRBD1. This CDR3 comprises 14 residues. CDR1 SGHRS and CDR2 YFSETQ come from the germline V gene. J was trimmed by 8 bases and V by 0 bases; bases with no gene match: 3. This CDR3 reads CASSLGQGDDEQFF. As DNA, the CDR3 is TGCGCCAGCAGCTTGGGACAGGGGGACGATGAGCAGTTCTTC.

V gene TRBV6-1 combines with J gene TRBJ2-7; D is possibly TRBD1 (6 bases). This CDR3 region has 14 residues. V gave up 7 bases and J gave up 3 bases, with 16 bases separating them. The germline CDR1 and CDR2 sequences are MNHNS and SASEGT. The CDR3 reads CASNPRDTHYEQYF. In DNA, the CDR3 is TGTGCCAGCAACCCCCGGGACACCCACTACGAGCAGTACTTC.

The chain carries TRBV30 and TRBJ2-6; D may be TRBD2 (6 bases). Between the trimmed V and J ends, which lost 6 bases and 1 base, there was a span of 13 bases. CDR3 length: 15 residues. Germline assignment: CDR1 GTSNPN and CDR2 SVGIG (reference sequence). The CDR3 region has the DNA TGTGCCTGTTCGGGACTGACATCTGGGGCCAACGTCCTGACTTTC. Residues: CACSGLTSGANVLTF.

This chain uses TRBV28 with TRBJ2-3; D might be TRBD2 (5 bases). Trimming stripped 2 bases from V and 1 base from J, with 13 bases between. The CDR3 contains 16 residues. Germline V gives CDR1 MDHEN, CDR2 SYDVKM. CDR3 sequence reads: CASSLEPRARTDTQYF. CDR3 coding DNA: TGTGCCAGCAGTTTAGAACCGAGGGCTCGCACAGATACGCAGTATTTT.

The gene calls are TRBV5-1 and TRBJ1-1, with TRBD1 matching over 7 bases. Germline V gene lookup returns CDR1 SGHRS and CDR2 YFSETQ. Germline trimming cut 4 bases from V and 4 bases from J; bases unmatched to any gene: 10. This CDR3 has 15 amino acids. The CDR3 protein is CASSQEDRSGTEAFF. Here the CDR3 DNA reads TGCGCCAGCAGCCAGGAGGACAGGTCGGGCACTGAAGCTTTCTTT.

This chain links TRBV27 with TRBJ1-5, with 7 bases fitting TRBD1. Germline V gives CDR1 MNHEY, CDR2 SMNVEV (reference sequence). There are 16 residues in the CDR3. J lost 1 base, V lost 2 bases, and 5 bases had no gene match. The CDR3 region has the DNA TGTGCCAGCAGTTTAGCAGGGGGTGGAAGCAATCAGCCCCAGCATTTT. This sequence encodes CASSLAGGGSNQPQHF.

V gene TRBV11-2 combines with J gene TRBJ2-7; 10 positions match TRBD1. The CDR3 totals 15 residues. CDR1 SGHAT and CDR2 FQNNGV come from the germline V gene. Trimming removed 0 bases from V and 5 bases from J; junction bases left unmatched: 4. The CDR3 coding sequence is TGTGCCAGCAGCTTAGATCCCGGGACAGGGGACGAGCAGTACTTC. This sequence encodes CASSLDPGTGDEQYF. Supplemented by reference TRBV11-2 and TRBJ2-7, the full variable domain reads EAGVAQSPRYKIIEKRQSVAFWCNPISGHATLYWYQQILGQGPKLLIQFQNNGVVDDSQLPKDRFSAERLKGVDSTLKIQPAKLEDSAVYLCASSLDPGTGDEQYFGPGTRLTVT.

The J gene is TRBJ2-4, the V gene TRBV7-2, with 8 bases that match TRBD1. V dropped 5 bases and J dropped 6; count of bases not matched to a gene: 6. The CDR3 runs 14 residues. Per the germline V gene, CDR1 is SGHTA and CDR2 is FQGNSA. The CDR3 coding sequence is TGTGCCAGCAGCGCGCAGGGGGCAGTAAACATTCAGTACTTC. As protein: CASSAQGAVNIQYF.

The chain uses TRBV7-9 and TRBJ2-1, with 10 nucleotides matching TRBD2. CDR1 SEHNR and CDR2 FQNEAQ come from the germline V gene (reference sequence). This CDR3 region has 17 residues. V was pared by 1 base and J by 8 bases, with 11 bases of the junction left unmatched. The CDR3 coding sequence is TGTGCCAGCAGCTTAGAGACTGCCGGGACTAGCGAGGATGAGCAGTTCTTC. It specifies CASSLETAGTSEDEQFF.

This clone was found once. The chain links TRBV6-6 to TRBJ1-1, with D possibly being TRBD1 (5 bases). The germline V and J ends were trimmed by 5 bases and 4 bases, with 8 bases remaining between them. This CDR3 is built from 12 residues. Germline V gene data show CDR1 as MNHNY and CDR2 as SVGAGI (reference sequence). In DNA form, the CDR3 reads TGTGCCAGCAGTCCACAGGCCACTGAAGCTTTCTTT. Translated, it gives CASSPQATEAFF.

The CDR3 reads CASSMLTGDRNIQYF. In DNA form, the CDR3 reads TGTGCCAGTAGTATGCTGACAGGGGATAGGAACATTCAGTACTTC. V is TRBV19 and J is TRBJ2-4; the match to TRBD1 covers 8 bases. The CDR3 is 15 amino acids. J lost 7 bases, V lost 3 bases, and 8 bases had no gene match. CDR1 LNHDA and CDR2 SQIVND come from the germline V gene (reference sequence).

The V call is TRBV7-8, the J call TRBJ1-3, with a possible D match to TRBD1 (6 bases). Germline assignment: CDR1 SGHVS and CDR2 FQNEAQ. The CDR3 consists of 15 residues. Trimming cost V 2 bases and J 4 bases, with 12 bases left between them. CDR3 sequence (DNA): TGTGCCAGCAGCTTAAGGGGGACCCCCGGAAACACCATATATTTT. It specifies CASSLRGTPGNTIYF. Filled out from reference TRBV7-8 and TRBJ1-3, the complete variable domain reads GAGVSQSPRYKVAKRGQDVALRCDPISGHVSLFWYQQALGQGPEFLTYFQNEAQLDKSGLPSDRFFAERPEGSVSTLKIQRTQQEDSAVYLCASSLRGTPGNTIYFGEGSWLTVV.

This chain uses TRBV6-6 with TRBJ1-5; the match to TRBD1 covers 9 bases. CDR1 is MNHNY and CDR2 is SVGAGI in the germline V gene (reference sequence). Unmatched junction bases numbered 4, after V lost 6 bases and J lost 1 base. CDR3 size: 15 residues. The DNA for the CDR3 is TGTGCCAGCAGAATGGACAGGGGAAGCAATCAGCCCCAGCATTTT. Protein sequence: CASRMDRGSNQPQHF.

The chain uses TRBV28 and TRBJ1-5; no definite D call. This CDR3 contains 19 residues. Trimming pared 4 bases from V and 1 base from J, leaving 23 bases between. Germline loops: CDR1 MDHEN, CDR2 SYDVKM. CDR3 nucleotide sequence: TGTGCCAGCAGTTCCTTCCCCCGGCTGGGCAGCTTAAGCAATCAGCCCCAGCATTTT. Its protein product is CASSSFPRLGSLSNQPQHF.

This chain joins TRBV4-1 and TRBJ1-2, with 11 bases that match TRBD1. J was trimmed by 7 bases and V by 1 base; bases with no gene match: 2. The CDR3 contains 14 residues. Germline CDR1 is MGHRA and CDR2 is YSYEKL. The CDR3 loop is CASSQAGTGGGYTF. As DNA, the CDR3 is TGCGCCAGCAGCCAAGCGGGGACAGGGGGTGGCTACACCTTC.

On this clone itself: The junction departs from germline at one end; a sequencing error may be responsible. The chain recombines TRBV6-1 with TRBJ1-6; D remains unclear. Germline V CDR1 and CDR2: MNHNS, SASEGT. CDR3 length equals 18 residues. The CDR3 DNA sequence: TGTGCCAGCAGTGAAGCGCGTGTTCGGGGAGCGACCAAGTCACTCCTCCACTTT. Its translation is CASSEARVRGATKSLLHF.

J is TRBJ2-1 and V is TRBV5-1, with a weak D call TRBD2 (6 bases). Trimming took 2 bases from V and 1 from J, leaving 10 bases between them. CDR3 size: 15 residues. Germline lookup yields CDR1 SGHRS and CDR2 YFSETQ. The CDR3 DNA sequence: TGCGCCAGCAGCTTCGGAGGGTTGTCCTACAATGAGCAGTTCTTC. Its protein is CASSFGGLSYNEQFF.

V and J are TRBV19 and TRBJ1-4, with TRBD1 identical over 8 bases. CDR3 length: 16 amino acids. The J segment lost 6 bases and the V segment lost 2 bases, leaving 8 bases of the junction unmatched. CDR1 is LNHDA and CDR2 is SQIVND in the germline V gene (reference sequence). CDR3 nucleotides: TGTGCCAGTAGTATAAGGGGACAGGCGTACCATGAAAAACTGTTTTTT. This sequence encodes CASSIRGQAYHEKLFF.

This sequence joins TRBV9 and TRBJ1-3; D not certain. CDR3 length: 16 residues. Trimming stripped 4 bases from V and 0 bases from J, with 14 bases between. Germline-derived CDR1 and CDR2 are SGDLS and YYNGEE. In DNA, the CDR3 is TGTGCCAGCAGCTCCTATCAGGTATCCTCTGGAAACACCATATATTTT. It codes for CASSSYQVSSGNTIYF.

This clone appeared once. The chain couples TRBV28 to TRBJ2-2; D is unresolved. Looked up from germline, CDR1 is MDHEN and CDR2 is SYDVKM. Trimming pared 2 bases from V and 7 bases from J, leaving 5 bases between. CDR3 length equals 12 residues. This CDR3 reads CASSLPFGELFF. Here the CDR3 DNA reads TGTGCCAGCAGTTTACCGTTCGGGGAGCTGTTTTTT. The whole variable domain, filled in from reference TRBV28 and TRBJ2-2, reads DVKVTQSSRYLVKRTGEKVFLECVQDMDHENMFWYRQDPGLGLRLIYFSYDVKMKEKGDIPEGYSVSREKKERFSLILESASTNQTSMYLCASSLPFGELFFGEGSRLTVL.

The V call is TRBV5-6, the J call TRBJ2-7, with D perhaps TRBD1 (5 bases). The CDR3 length is 14 residues. Looked up from germline, CDR1 is SGHDT and CDR2 is YYEEEE. V was trimmed by 5 bases and J by 0 bases, leaving 12 bases between them. This CDR3 is CASRRIDSSYEQYF. The CDR3 DNA reads as TGTGCCAGCAGACGGATCGACAGCTCCTACGAGCAGTACTTC.

The CDR3 DNA reads as TGTGCCAGCAGCTTAAAAATAGCGTTATCGGGGTACAATGAGCAGTTCTTC. Translation gives CASSLKIALSGYNEQFF. The chain recombines TRBV7-9 with TRBJ2-1; the D gene is possibly TRBD2 (5 bases). Germline V CDR1 and CDR2: SEHNR, FQNEAQ (reference sequence). Trimming left V 2 bases short and J 4 bases short, with 18 bases between. The CDR3 loop spans 17 amino acids.

This clone was seen once. This chain links TRBV9 with TRBJ1-1; 8 bases agree with TRBD1. Per germline, CDR1 SGDLS and CDR2 YYNGEE. The trim removed 4 bases at V and 5 bases at J, leaving 4 bases unmatched. The CDR3 contains 13 residues. The CDR3 nucleotides are TGTGCCAGCAGCTTTACAGGGGGGACTGAAGCTTTCTTT. Amino acid sequence: CASSFTGGTEAFF.

This clone was seen once. V and J are TRBV11-2 and TRBJ2-7; 9 bases line up with TRBD2. CDR1 and CDR2 (germline): SGHAT, FQNNGV. CDR3 length: 15 residues. The V and J ends lost 6 bases and 2 bases, in that order; junction bases with no gene match: 8. The CDR3 here is CASRFSGRRTYEQYF. In DNA form, the CDR3 reads TGTGCCAGCAGGTTTAGCGGGAGAAGGACCTACGAGCAGTACTTC.

This chain connects TRBV11-2 to TRBJ1-5; D unresolved. Germline V lookup: CDR1 SGHAT, CDR2 FQNNGV. Trimming took off 4 bases at V and 2 bases at J, with 12 bases between the two ends. The CDR3 contains 15 residues. The CDR3 bases are TGTGCCAGCAGCTGGGGTGCGGAGGGCAATCAGCCCCAGCATTTT. Protein: CASSWGAEGNQPQHF.

V is TRBV5-1 and J is TRBJ2-3; D gene unclear. Germline loops: CDR1 SGHRS, CDR2 YFSETQ. The CDR3 is made up of 14 amino acids. Trimming took 3 bases from V and 6 from J, leaving 14 bases between them. The CDR3 DNA is TGCGCCAGCAGCTCCTCAGACCTCGGGGATACGCAGTATTTT. Its protein is CASSSSDLGDTQYF.

The chain couples TRBV29-1 to TRBJ1-1; D is unresolved. This CDR3 contains 11 residues. Trimming removed 4 bases at V and 6 bases at J, with 9 bases between. Germline V gene sequence: CDR1 SQVTM, CDR2 ANQGSEA. The CDR3 DNA reads as TGCAGCGTTGCCCCTTTTTCTGAAGCTTTCTTT. The encoded protein is CSVAPFSEAFF.